This is a list of T cell receptor beta chains from one sample in a study of CD4+ T cells in melanoma. Clones were read by immunoSEQ multiplex PCR, and TCRdb kept only the in-frame ones, dropping some. The sample holds 15,000 or so clones, 60% to 80% seen once. The sequencing sample was made of cells from a culture (not recorded whether cultured in vitro). These receptors originate from a human donor with melanoma. Each CDR3 is given with its conserved first and last residue. D genes are given only for firm matches. Size tells how often a clone was seen (once, few, many) or the class of an expanded clone, and some rows leave it out.

size,D,J,V,DNA,CDR3
medium-sized,.,TRBJ1-3,TRBV27,TGTGCCAGCAGTTTATTAAGTGGAAACACCATATATTTT,CASSLLSGNTIYF
.,.,TRBJ2-2,TRBV14,TGTGCCAGCAGCCAAGACGGTCGTACGGGGGAGCTGTTTTTT,CASSQDGRTGELFF
.,TRBD1,TRBJ2-4,TRBV29-1,TGCAGCGGATCGGCCACAGGGGACATTCAGTACTTC,CSGSATGDIQYF
few,.,TRBJ1-1,TRBV2,TGTGCCAGCAGAAGGACCGAGGTGAACACTGAAGCTTTCTTT,CASRRTEVNTEAFF
.,.,TRBJ2-3,TRBV13,TGTGCCAGCAGCTTAAAACGTGGAGATACGCAGTATTTT,CASSLKRGDTQYF
.,.,TRBJ1-3,TRBV10-3,TGTGCCACGTCCCTTCTAGGAAACACCATATATTTT,CATSLLGNTIYF
.,TRBD1,TRBJ2-1,TRBV6-1,TGTGCCACCCGACCGGGACAGGGGATTAATGAGCAGTTCTTC,CATRPGQGINEQFF
.,.,TRBJ1-3,TRBV7-9,TGTGCCAGCAGCTTAGTGTCACACAGAAACACCATATATTTT,CASSLVSHRNTIYF
.,.,TRBJ2-7,TRBV10-1,TGCGCCAGCTCCAGGGGCGGCTCCTACGAGCAGTACTTC,CASSRGGSYEQYF
.,.,TRBJ2-5,TRBV29-1,TGCAGCGTTAAAGGACCCCACCAAGAGACCCAGTACTTC,CSVKGPHQETQYF
.,.,TRBJ2-7,TRBV5-1,TGCGCCAGCAGCAGGGGCGGAGAGCAGTACTTC,CASSRGGEQYF
.,.,TRBJ2-7,TRBV6-1,TGTGCCAGCAGTGAAGAACCAGCAGACGCCTACGAGCAGTACTTC,CASSEEPADAYEQYF
.,.,TRBJ2-5,TRBV2,TGTGCCAGCAGTGATGACAGGTCGGGGGAGACCCAGTACTTC,CASSDDRSGETQYF
.,.,TRBJ2-5,TRBV7-9,TGTGCCAGCAGCTTAATTGTTGGGTCAGGGCTTCACTTC,CASSLIVGSGLHF
.,TRBD1,TRBJ1-2,TRBV19,TGTGCCAGTAGTATTCAGGCAGGGGGCGAGAACTATGGCTACACCTTC,CASSIQAGGENYGYTF
few,TRBD1,TRBJ2-2,TRBV5-1,TGCGCCAGCCAGGAGACAGGGGGCGGGAACACCGGGGAGCTGTTTTTT,CASQETGGGNTGELFF
.,TRBD2,TRBJ2-3,TRBV9,TGTGCCAGCAGCGTACGCCTAGCGGGGGGGATAGATACGCAGTATTTT,CASSVRLAGGIDTQYF
few,.,TRBJ1-1,TRBV29-1,TGCAGCGTTGAAAAGGGTCACGACACTGAAGCTTTCTTT,CSVEKGHDTEAFF
once,.,TRBJ2-2,TRBV6-6,TGTGCCAGCAGCTATCTGGGGACCGGGGAGCTGTTTTTT,CASSYLGTGELFF
.,.,TRBJ2-6,TRBV4-1,TGCGCCAGCAGCCAAGCTTGGGCTGGGGCCAACGTCCTGACTTTC,CASSQAWAGANVLTF
.,TRBD1,TRBJ2-7,TRBV5-1,TGCGCCAGCAGCTTGGGGGACAGGGCCTCGCGGGGGCAGTACTTC,CASSLGDRASRGQYF
.,TRBD1,TRBJ2-7,TRBV11-3,TGTGCCAGCAGCTCCTACAGGGGGACCGCGTACGAGCAGTACTTC,CASSSYRGTAYEQYF